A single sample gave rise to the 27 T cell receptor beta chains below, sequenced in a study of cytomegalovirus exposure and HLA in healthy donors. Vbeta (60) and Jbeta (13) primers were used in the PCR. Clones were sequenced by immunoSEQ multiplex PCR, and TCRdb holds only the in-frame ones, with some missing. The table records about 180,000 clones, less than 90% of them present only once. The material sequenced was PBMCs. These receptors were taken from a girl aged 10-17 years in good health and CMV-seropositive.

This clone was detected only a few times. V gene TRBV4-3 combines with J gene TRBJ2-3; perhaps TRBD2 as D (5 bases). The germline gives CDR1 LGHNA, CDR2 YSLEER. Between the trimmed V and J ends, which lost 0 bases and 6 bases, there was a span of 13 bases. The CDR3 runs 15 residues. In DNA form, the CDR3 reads TGCGCCAGCAGCCAAGATCGGTTAAGGGAGGATACGCAGTATTTT. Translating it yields CASSQDRLREDTQYF.

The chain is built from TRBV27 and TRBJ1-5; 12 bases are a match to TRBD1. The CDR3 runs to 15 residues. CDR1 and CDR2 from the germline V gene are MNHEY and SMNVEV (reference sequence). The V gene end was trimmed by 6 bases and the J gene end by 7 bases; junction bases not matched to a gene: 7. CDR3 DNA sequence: TGTGCCAGCAGCCAGGGACAGGGGGCCGTACAGCCCCAGCATTTT. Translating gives CASSQGQGAVQPQHF.

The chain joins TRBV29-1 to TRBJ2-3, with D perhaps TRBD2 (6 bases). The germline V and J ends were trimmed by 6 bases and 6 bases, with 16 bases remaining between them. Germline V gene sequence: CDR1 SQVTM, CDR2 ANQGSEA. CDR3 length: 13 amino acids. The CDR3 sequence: CSVAGRHRDTQYF. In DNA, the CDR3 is TGCAGCGTGGCAGGGAGGCACCGGGATACGCAGTATTTT.

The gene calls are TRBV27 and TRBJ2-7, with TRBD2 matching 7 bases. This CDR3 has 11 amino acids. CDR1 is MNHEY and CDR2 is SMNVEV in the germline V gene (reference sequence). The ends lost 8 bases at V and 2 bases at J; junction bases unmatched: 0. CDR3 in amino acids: CASAGAYEQYF. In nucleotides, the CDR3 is TGTGCCAGCGCGGGAGCCTACGAGCAGTACTTC.

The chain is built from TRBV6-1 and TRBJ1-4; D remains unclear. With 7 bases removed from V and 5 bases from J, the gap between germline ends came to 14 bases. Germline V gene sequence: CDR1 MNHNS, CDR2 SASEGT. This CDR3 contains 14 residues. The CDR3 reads CASNLALLNEKLFF. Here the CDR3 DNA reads TGTGCCAGCAATTTGGCCCTACTAAATGAAAAACTGTTTTTT.

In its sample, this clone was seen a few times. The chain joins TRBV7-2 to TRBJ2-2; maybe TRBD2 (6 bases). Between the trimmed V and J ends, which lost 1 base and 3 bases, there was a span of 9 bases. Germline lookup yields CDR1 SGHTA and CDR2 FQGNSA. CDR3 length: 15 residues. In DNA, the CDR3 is TGTGCCAGCAGCTTAGTCGGGGGAGACACCGGGGAGCTGTTTTTT. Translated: CASSLVGGDTGELFF.

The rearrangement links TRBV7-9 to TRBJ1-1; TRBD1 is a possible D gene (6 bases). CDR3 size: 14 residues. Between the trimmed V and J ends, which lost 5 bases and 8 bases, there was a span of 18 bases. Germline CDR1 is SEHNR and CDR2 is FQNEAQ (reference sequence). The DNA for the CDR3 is TGTGCCAGCAGCGCGGACCCGGGACACCGAGAAGCTTTCTTT. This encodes CASSADPGHREAFF.

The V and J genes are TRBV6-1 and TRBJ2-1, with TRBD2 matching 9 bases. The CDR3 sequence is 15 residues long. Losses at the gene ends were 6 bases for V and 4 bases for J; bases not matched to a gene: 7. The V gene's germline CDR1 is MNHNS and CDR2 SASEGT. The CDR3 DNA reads TGTGCCAGCAGCCCGACTAGCGGCCCGTACAATGAGCAGTTCTTC. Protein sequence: CASSPTSGPYNEQFF.

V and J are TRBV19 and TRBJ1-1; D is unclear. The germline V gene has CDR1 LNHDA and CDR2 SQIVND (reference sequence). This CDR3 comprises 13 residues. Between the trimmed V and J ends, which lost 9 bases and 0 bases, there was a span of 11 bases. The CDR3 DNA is TGTGCCAGCGCTCAGGATTTGAACACTGAAGCTTTCTTT. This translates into CASAQDLNTEAFF.

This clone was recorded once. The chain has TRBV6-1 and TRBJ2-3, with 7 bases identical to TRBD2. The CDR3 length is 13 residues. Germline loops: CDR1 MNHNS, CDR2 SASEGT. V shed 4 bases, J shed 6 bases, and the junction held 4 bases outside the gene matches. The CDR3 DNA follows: TGTGCCAGCAGTGCCAGAGCGGGGGATACGCAGTATTTT. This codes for CASSARAGDTQYF.

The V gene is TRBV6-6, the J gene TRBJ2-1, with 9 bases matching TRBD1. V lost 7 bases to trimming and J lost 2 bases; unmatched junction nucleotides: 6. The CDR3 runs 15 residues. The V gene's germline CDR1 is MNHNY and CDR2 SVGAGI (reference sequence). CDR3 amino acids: CASTPGQGAYNEQFF. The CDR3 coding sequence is TGTGCCAGCACCCCGGGACAGGGAGCCTACAATGAGCAGTTCTTC.

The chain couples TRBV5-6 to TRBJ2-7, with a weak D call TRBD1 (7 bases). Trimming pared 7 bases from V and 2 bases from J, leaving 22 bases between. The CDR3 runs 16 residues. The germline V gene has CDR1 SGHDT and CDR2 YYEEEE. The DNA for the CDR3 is TGTGCCAGCTGGAAGGGCCGCGGGACAGCGGCCTACGAGCAGTACTTC. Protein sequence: CASWKGRGTAAYEQYF. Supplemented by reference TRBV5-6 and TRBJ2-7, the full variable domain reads DAGVTQSPTHLIKTRGQQVTLRCSPKSGHDTVSWYQQALGQGPQFIFQYYEEEERQRGNFPDRFSGHQFPNYSSELNVNALLLGDSALYLCASWKGRGTAAYEQYFGPGTRLTVT.

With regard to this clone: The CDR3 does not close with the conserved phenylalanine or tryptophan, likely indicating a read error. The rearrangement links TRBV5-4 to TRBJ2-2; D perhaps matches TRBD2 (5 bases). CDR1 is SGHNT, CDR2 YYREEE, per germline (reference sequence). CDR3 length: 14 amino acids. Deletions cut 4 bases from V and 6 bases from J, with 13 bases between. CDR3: CASSRNEEAGELFV. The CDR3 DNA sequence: TGTGCCAGCAGCCGGAACGAGGAGGCCGGGGAGCTGTTTGTT.

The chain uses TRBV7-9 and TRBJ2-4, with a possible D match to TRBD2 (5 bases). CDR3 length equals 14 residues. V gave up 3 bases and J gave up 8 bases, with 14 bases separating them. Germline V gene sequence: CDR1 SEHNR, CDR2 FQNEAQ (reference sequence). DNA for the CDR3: TGTGCCAGCAGCTTTTGGGCTCAGGAGGACATTCAGTACTTC. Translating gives CASSFWAQEDIQYF.

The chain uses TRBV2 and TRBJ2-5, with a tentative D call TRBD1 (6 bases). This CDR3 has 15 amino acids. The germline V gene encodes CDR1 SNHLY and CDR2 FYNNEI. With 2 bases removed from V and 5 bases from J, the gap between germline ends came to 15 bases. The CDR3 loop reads CASSEKQGSVETQYF. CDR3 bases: TGTGCCAGCAGTGAAAAACAGGGTTCGGTTGAGACCCAGTACTTC.

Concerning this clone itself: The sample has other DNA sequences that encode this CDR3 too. The CDR3 bases are TGTGCCAGCAGTTACTCCGGGACAGGGTCCTACGAGCAGTACTTC. Translated: CASSYSGTGSYEQYF. The chain employs TRBV6-5 and TRBJ2-7; 9 bases line up with TRBD1. With V trimmed by 0 bases and J by 1 base, 1 base remained unmatched. The germline V gene encodes CDR1 MNHEY and CDR2 SVGAGI. The CDR3 is 15 amino acids.

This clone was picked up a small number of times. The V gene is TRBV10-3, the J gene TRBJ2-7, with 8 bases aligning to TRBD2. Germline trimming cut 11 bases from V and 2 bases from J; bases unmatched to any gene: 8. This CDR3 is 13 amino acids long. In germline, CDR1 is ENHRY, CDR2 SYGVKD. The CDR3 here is CASGREGAYEQYF. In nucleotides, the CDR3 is TGTGCCTCAGGACGGGAGGGCGCCTACGAGCAGTACTTC.

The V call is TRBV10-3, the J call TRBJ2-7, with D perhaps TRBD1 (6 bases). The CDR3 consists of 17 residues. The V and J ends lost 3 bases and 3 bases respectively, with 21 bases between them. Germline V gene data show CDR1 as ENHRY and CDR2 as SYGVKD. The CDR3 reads CAISDYWDDRSSYEQYF. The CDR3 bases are TGTGCCATCAGTGATTATTGGGATGACAGGAGTAGCTACGAGCAGTACTTC.

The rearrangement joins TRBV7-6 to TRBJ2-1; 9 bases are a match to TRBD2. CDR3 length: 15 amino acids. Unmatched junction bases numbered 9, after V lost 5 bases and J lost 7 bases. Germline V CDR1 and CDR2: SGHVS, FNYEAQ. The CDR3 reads CASSTAGGPTNEQFF. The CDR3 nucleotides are TGTGCCAGCAGCACAGCGGGGGGACCAACAAATGAGCAGTTCTTC.

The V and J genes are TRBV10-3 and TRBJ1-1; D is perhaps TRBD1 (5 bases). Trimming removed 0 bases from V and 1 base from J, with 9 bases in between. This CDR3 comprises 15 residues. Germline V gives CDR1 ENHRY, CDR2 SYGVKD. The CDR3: CAISESSDKNTEAFF. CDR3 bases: TGTGCCATCAGTGAGTCCTCGGACAAGAACACTGAAGCTTTCTTT.

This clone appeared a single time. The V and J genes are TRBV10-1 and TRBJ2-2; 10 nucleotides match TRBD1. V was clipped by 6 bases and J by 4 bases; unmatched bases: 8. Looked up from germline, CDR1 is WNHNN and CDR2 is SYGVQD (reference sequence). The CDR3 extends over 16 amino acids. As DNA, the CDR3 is TGCGCCAGCAGCGAGAGCCGGGACAGGGGCACCGGGGAGCTGTTTTTT. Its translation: CASSESRDRGTGELFF.

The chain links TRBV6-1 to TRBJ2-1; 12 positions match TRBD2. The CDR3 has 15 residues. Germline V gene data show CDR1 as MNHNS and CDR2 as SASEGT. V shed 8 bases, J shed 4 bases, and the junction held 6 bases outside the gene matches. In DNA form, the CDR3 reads TGTGCCAGCTGCAGGACTAGCGGGACGTACAATGAGCAGTTCTTC. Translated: CASCRTSGTYNEQFF.

The CDR3 DNA sequence: TGTGCCAGTAGCAGGGAACGAAATCAGCCCCAGCATTTT. Translation: CASSRERNQPQHF. The V call is TRBV19, the J call TRBJ1-5, with D maybe TRBD1 (5 bases). Germline CDR1 is LNHDA and CDR2 is SQIVND (reference sequence). This CDR3 region has 13 residues. Trimming removed 6 bases from V and 4 bases from J, with 10 bases in between.

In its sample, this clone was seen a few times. CDR3 protein: CASSLDGYNQPQHF. The CDR3 DNA reads as TGTGCCAGCAGCCTCGACGGGTACAATCAGCCCCAGCATTTT. The rearrangement joins TRBV6-5 to TRBJ1-5; no clear D gene. Germline CDR1 and CDR2: MNHEY and SVGAGI. The CDR3 runs 14 residues. The V end lost 6 bases, the J end lost 3 bases, and 12 bases lay between the germline ends.

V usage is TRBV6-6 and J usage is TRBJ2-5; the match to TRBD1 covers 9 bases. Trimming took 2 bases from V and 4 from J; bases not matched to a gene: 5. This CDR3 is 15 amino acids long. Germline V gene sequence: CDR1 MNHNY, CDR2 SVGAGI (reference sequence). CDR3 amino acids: CASSYPQGAGETQYF. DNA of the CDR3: TGTGCCAGCAGTTACCCACAGGGGGCCGGAGAGACCCAGTACTTC.

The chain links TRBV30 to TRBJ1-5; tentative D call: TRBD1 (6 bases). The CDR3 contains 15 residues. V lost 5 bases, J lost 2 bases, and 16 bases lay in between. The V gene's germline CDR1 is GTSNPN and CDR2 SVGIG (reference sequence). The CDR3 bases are TGTGCCTGGGGAACAGGGAATGGTCGCAATCAGCCCCAGCATTTT. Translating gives CAWGTGNGRNQPQHF.

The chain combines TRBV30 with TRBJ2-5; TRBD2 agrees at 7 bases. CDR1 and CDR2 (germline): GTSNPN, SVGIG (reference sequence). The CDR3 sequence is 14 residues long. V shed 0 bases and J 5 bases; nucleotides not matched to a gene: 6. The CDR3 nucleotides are TGTGCCTGGAGTGTGCTGGGAGGGTTGGAGACCCAGTACTTC. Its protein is CAWSVLGGLETQYF.